A single sample gave rise to the 8 T cell receptor beta chains below, sequenced in a study of T cells in Graves' hyperthyroidism and ophthalmopathy. TCR beta CDR3 regions were amplified from RNA. Initially, a first-round RT-PCR of the TCR CDR3 employed the HTBI primer set. TCRdb itself ran the multiplex PCR reads through MiXCR, one entry per CDR3 protein. The sample records roughly 380,000 distinct CDR3 sequences, around 14% being singletons. The sequenced sample consisted of blood. Every receptor here comes from a woman aged 60-75 years with Graves' hyperthyroidism.

The chain joins TRBV9 to TRBJ2-7, with 16 positions matching TRBD2. The CDR3 has 17 amino acids. Per germline, CDR1 SGDLS and CDR2 YYNGEE. V trimming: 4 bases; J trimming: 1 base; junction bases outside the gene matches: 5. The CDR3 DNA reads as TGTGCCAGCAGCTCGGGACTAGCGGGAGGGCCGTCCTACGAGCAGTACTTC. Its translation is CASSSGLAGGPSYEQYF.

This clonotype appeared many times. This rearrangement joins TRBV5-1 to TRBJ2-1, with 10 bases matching TRBD2. This CDR3 is 15 amino acids long. Germline CDR1 SGHRS, CDR2 YFSETQ. J gave up 0 bases and V 3 bases, and 0 bases lay outside the gene matches. The CDR3, as DNA: TGCGCCAGCAGCTCTAGCGGGGGCTCCTACAATGAGCAGTTCTTC. This encodes CASSSSGGSYNEQFF. Using reference TRBV5-1 and TRBJ2-1 for the parts outside the CDR3, the full variable domain is KAGVTQTPRYLIKTRGQQVTLSCSPISGHRSVSWYQQTPGQGLQFLFEYFSETQRNKGNFPGRFSGRQFSNSRSEMNVSTLELGDSALYLCASSSSGGSYNEQFFGPGTRLTVL.

This clonotype has only a few counts. The CDR3 sequence: CATSGLAGGREQFF. CDR3 nucleotide sequence: TGTGCCACCAGTGGGCTAGCGGGAGGGCGTGAGCAGTTCTTC. V and J are TRBV24-1 and TRBJ2-1; TRBD2 aligns across 12 bases. The V gene's germline CDR1 is KGHDR and CDR2 SFDVKD. CDR3 length: 14 residues. After removal of 5 bases from V and 9 bases from J, the junction contained 4 bases not matched to a gene.

Of note for this clonotype: One end of the junction is discordant with germline, which a read error may explain. This chain links TRBV27 with TRBJ1-2; 7 bases align to TRBD1. The CDR3 length is 15 residues. CDR1 MNHEY and CDR2 SMNVEV come from the germline V gene (reference sequence). The CDR3 coding sequence is TGTGCCGGCAGTCGCAGGGGGGAGAAACCCTATGGCTACACCTTC. It codes for CAGSRRGEKPYGYTF.

This clonotype occurred many times. The V and J genes are TRBV6-2 or TRBV6-3 and TRBJ2-7, with D tentatively TRBD2 (6 bases). Deletions cut 2 bases from V and 3 bases from J, with 11 bases between. The CDR3 runs 14 residues. The germline V gene encodes CDR1 MNHEY and CDR2 SVGEGT. The CDR3 loop is CASSYAGTLYEQYF. CDR3 coding DNA: TGTGCCAGCAGTTACGCGGGGACCCTCTACGAGCAGTACTTC.

This clonotype has only a few counts. J is TRBJ2-1 and V is TRBV19; 7 bases agree with TRBD2. Germline V gives CDR1 LNHDA, CDR2 SQIVND (reference sequence). This CDR3 has 19 residues. After removal of 1 base from V and 7 bases from J, the junction contained 19 bases not matched to a gene. The CDR3 DNA reads TGTGCCAGTAGTATAGGGGGCGGGAGAGCCCAACCGAAAAGGAATGAGCAGTTCTTC. It specifies CASSIGGGRAQPKRNEQFF.

Only a few counts were recorded for this clonotype. V usage is TRBV27 and J usage is TRBJ2-4, with a possible D match to TRBD2 (6 bases). The length of the CDR3 is 13 residues. Trimming removed 6 bases at V and 5 bases at J, with 11 bases between. Germline V gene sequence: CDR1 MNHEY, CDR2 SMNVEV (reference sequence). DNA of the CDR3: TGTGCCAGCAGATTTGGAGGGGAAAACATTCAGTACTTC. Amino acid sequence: CASRFGGENIQYF.

The chain carries TRBV5-6 and TRBJ2-7; 10 positions match TRBD2. Germline CDR1 reads SGHDT; CDR2 reads YYEEEE. This CDR3 contains 17 residues. V trimming: 4 bases; J trimming: 7 bases; junction bases outside the gene matches: 17. The CDR3 sequence is CASSTGGSGRFLREQYF. CDR3 DNA sequence: TGTGCCAGCAGCACGGGCGGTAGCGGGAGGTTTTTGAGGGAGCAGTACTTC.